Presented here are 23 T cell receptor beta chains from one specimen sequenced in a study of cytomegalovirus exposure and HLA in healthy donors. Researchers ran the PCR with 60 Vbeta and 13 Jbeta primers. Method: immunoSEQ multiplex PCR; TCRdb's copy keeps in-frame clones and lacks some. The sample shows about 140,000 clones, roughly 66% of them seen only once. The sample taken for sequencing was PBMCs. These receptors came from a woman aged 55 to 70 in good health and CMV-seronegative.

The chain combines TRBV7-9 with TRBJ2-3; 7 bases map to TRBD1. Trimming at V came to 5 bases and at J to 4 bases, leaving 9 bases not matched to a gene. In germline, CDR1 is SEHNR, CDR2 FQNEAQ (reference sequence). This CDR3 has 15 amino acids. The CDR3 sequence is CASSLDRAGADTQYF. As DNA, the CDR3 is TGTGCCAGCAGCCTAGACAGGGCCGGCGCAGATACGCAGTATTTT.

As concerns this clone: A read error may account for a junction end that differs from germline. The genes are TRBV7-9 and TRBJ2-7; 11 bases match TRBD2. Germline CDR1 SEHNR, CDR2 FQNEAQ (reference sequence). The CDR3 spans 16 residues. CDR3 region: CSSSSSRGLAGGEQYF. The CDR3, as DNA: TGTTCCAGCAGCTCTTCACGTGGGCTAGCGGGAGGCGAGCAGTACTTC.

To note about this clone: Other DNA sequences from this sample encode an identical CDR3 as well. J is TRBJ2-2 and V is TRBV6-5, with 7 bases lining up with TRBD1. Germline assignment: CDR1 MNHEY and CDR2 SVGAGI. With 0 bases clipped from V and 0 bases from J, the junction kept 1 base outside the gene matches. There are 16 residues in the CDR3. The CDR3 loop is CASSYSGTANTGELFF. The CDR3 DNA reads TGTGCCAGCAGTTACTCCGGGACAGCGAACACCGGGGAGCTGTTTTTT.

The rearrangement links TRBV11-2 to TRBJ2-7; 7 bases line up with TRBD1. Germline V gives CDR1 SGHAT, CDR2 FQNNGV. V shed 5 bases and J 1 base; nucleotides not matched to a gene: 8. The CDR3 is made up of 15 amino acids. The chain's CDR3 is CASSLGQAGSYEQYF. The CDR3, as DNA: TGTGCCAGCAGCCTCGGACAGGCAGGATCCTACGAGCAGTACTTC.

The rearrangement joins TRBV6-1 to TRBJ2-1; 7 nucleotides line up with TRBD2. The CDR3 loop spans 15 amino acids. V shed 2 bases and J 10 bases; nucleotides not matched to a gene: 11. CDR1 and CDR2 (germline): MNHNS, SASEGT. This CDR3 reads CASSELLAVPAEQFF. The CDR3, as DNA: TGTGCCAGCAGTGAACTTCTAGCGGTCCCTGCCGAGCAGTTCTTC.

With regard to this clone: The junction shows a germline mismatch at one end, possibly a read error. The chain has TRBV7-9 and TRBJ2-1; 11 positions match TRBD2. The CDR3 contains 15 residues. Germline V gene data show CDR1 as SEHNR and CDR2 as FQNEAQ (reference sequence). The CDR3 DNA reads as TGTTCCAGCAGCACCCGACTAGCGGGGTACAATGAGCAGTTCTTC. Protein product: CSSSTRLAGYNEQFF. The whole variable domain, filled in from reference TRBV7-9 and TRBJ2-1, reads DTGVSQNPRHKITKRGQNVTFRCDPISEHNRLYWYRQTLGQGPEFLTYFQNEAQLEKSRLLSDRFSAERPKGSFSTLEIQRTEQGDSAMYLCSSSTRLAGYNEQFFGPGTRLTVL.

This rearrangement joins TRBV7-6 to TRBJ2-7; D is perhaps TRBD2 (6 bases). Germline assignment: CDR1 SGHVS and CDR2 FNYEAQ. The CDR3 has 13 amino acids. Trimming took 5 bases from V and 4 from J, leaving 12 bases between them. The CDR3 reads CASSLGTVYEQYF. For the CDR3, the DNA is TGTGCCAGCAGCCTCGGGACTGTGTACGAGCAGTACTTC.

A remark on this clone: Distinct nucleotide sequences in the sample also encode this CDR3. This sequence joins TRBV27 and TRBJ1-6; 9 nucleotides match TRBD1. The CDR3 runs to 15 residues. The junction had 3 bases not matched to a gene; V was cut back by 2 bases and J by 7 bases. Germline CDR1 MNHEY, CDR2 SMNVEV (reference sequence). CDR3 sequence: CASSLVGQGNSPLHF. CDR3 DNA sequence: TGTGCCAGCAGTTTAGTGGGACAGGGAAATTCACCCCTCCACTTT.

This clone was detected a few times. V and J are TRBV9 and TRBJ2-3; 10 bases map to TRBD2. Germline values: CDR1 SGDLS, CDR2 YYNGEE. This CDR3 has 16 amino acids. J gave up 4 bases and V 3 bases, and 8 bases lay outside the gene matches. The CDR3 DNA reads TGTGCCAGCAGCGCCATATTAGCGGGAGGTTCAGATACGCAGTATTTT. This gives the protein CASSAILAGGSDTQYF.

The rearrangement uses TRBV5-1 and TRBJ2-1; 13 bases line up with TRBD2. The CDR3 covers 15 residues. Per the germline V gene, CDR1 is SGHRS and CDR2 is YFSETQ. V lost 2 bases to trimming and J lost 9 bases; unmatched junction nucleotides: 5. Written as DNA, the CDR3 is TGCGCCAGCAGCTTCGGGACTAGCGGGAACCGTGAGCAGTTCTTC. This sequence encodes CASSFGTSGNREQFF.

The chain joins TRBV9 to TRBJ2-3; D is perhaps TRBD2 (7 bases). The CDR3 totals 15 residues. The V gene's germline CDR1 is SGDLS and CDR2 YYNGEE. V gave up 1 base and J gave up 4 bases, with 13 bases separating them. CDR3 residues: CASSVRGALPDTQYF. CDR3 DNA sequence: TGTGCCAGCAGCGTACGGGGGGCGCTCCCAGATACGCAGTATTTT.

Only one count was recorded for this clone. The J gene is TRBJ1-4, the V gene TRBV7-9; 7 positions match TRBD1. This CDR3 is 15 amino acids long. Germline CDR1 SEHNR, CDR2 FQNEAQ (reference sequence). J was trimmed by 5 bases and V by 0 bases; bases with no gene match: 3. The DNA for the CDR3 is TGTGCCAGCAGCTTAGCTTCGACAGGGAATGAAAAACTGTTTTTT. The encoded protein is CASSLASTGNEKLFF.

The J gene is TRBJ2-3, the V gene TRBV4-3, with TRBD2 matching over 8 bases. Per germline, CDR1 LGHNA and CDR2 YSLEER. The CDR3 sequence is 16 residues long. Trimming removed 0 bases from V and 2 bases from J; junction bases left unmatched: 4. CDR3: CASSQDRTSFTDTQYF. The CDR3 DNA reads TGCGCCAGCAGCCAAGATCGGACTAGCTTCACAGATACGCAGTATTTT.

The chain has TRBV4-2 and TRBJ2-7, with D tentatively TRBD1 (5 bases). V was trimmed by 4 bases and J by 0 bases, leaving 13 bases between them. The germline V gene has CDR1 LGHNA and CDR2 YNFKEQ. The CDR3 runs 15 residues. The CDR3 region has the DNA TGTGCCAGCAGCCCCCAGGGCTCGAGCTCCTACGAGCAGTACTTC. This gives the protein CASSPQGSSSYEQYF.

The V and J genes are TRBV7-6 and TRBJ2-1, with 11 bases lining up with TRBD1. The CDR3 has 16 residues. Germline loops: CDR1 SGHVS, CDR2 FNYEAQ. Trimming took 1 base from V and 10 from J; bases not matched to a gene: 9. The CDR3 loop is CASSLGGTGGWGEQFF. DNA for the CDR3: TGTGCCAGCAGCTTAGGGGGGACAGGGGGTTGGGGAGAGCAGTTCTTC.

This rearrangement joins TRBV7-9 to TRBJ1-2; TRBD1 might be the D (6 bases). With 4 bases removed from V and 8 bases from J, the gap between germline ends came to 17 bases. The germline V gene has CDR1 SEHNR and CDR2 FQNEAQ (reference sequence). The CDR3 is 14 amino acids. The CDR3 DNA reads TGTGCCAGCAGCTCCTCCAGCAGGGGTGGAGGCTACACCTTC. Its translation is CASSSSSRGGGYTF.

This clone was seen a single time. One end of the junction varies from germline; a read error may be responsible. J is TRBJ2-5 and V is TRBV7-9, with D possibly matching TRBD2 (6 bases). From germline, CDR1 is SEHNR and CDR2 FQNEAQ (reference sequence). This CDR3 has 13 residues. CDR3 bases: TGTTCCAGCAGCTTTCGGGGGCAAGAGACCCAGTACTTC. Protein sequence: CSSSFRGQETQYF.

The chain joins TRBV7-8 to TRBJ2-6; weak D call: TRBD2 (6 bases). The CDR3 is made up of 19 amino acids. Per germline, CDR1 SGHVS and CDR2 FQNEAQ. Trimming stripped 3 bases from V and 0 bases from J, with 18 bases between. The CDR3 sequence: CASSLEGPAHYSGANVLTF. CDR3 DNA sequence: TGTGCCAGCAGCTTGGAGGGACCCGCACATTACTCTGGGGCCAACGTCCTGACTTTC.

This clone came up once. The chain uses TRBV4-2 and TRBJ2-7, with TRBD1 matching over 12 bases. Germline CDR1 reads LGHNA; CDR2 reads YNFKEQ. The CDR3 is 15 residues long. The trim removed 1 base at V and 2 bases at J, leaving 0 bases unmatched. The CDR3 is CASSQGDRGPYEQYF. CDR3 coding DNA: TGTGCCAGCAGCCAAGGGGACAGGGGGCCCTACGAGCAGTACTTC.

DNA of the CDR3: TGCGCCAGCAGCTTGGATTTGAGGCCCTACACCTTC. Translating it yields CASSLDLRPYTF. The J gene is TRBJ1-2, the V gene TRBV5-1; D not resolved. V was shortened by 0 bases and J by 10 bases, with 10 bases between the two germline ends. Germline lookup yields CDR1 SGHRS and CDR2 YFSETQ. The CDR3 contains 12 residues.

J is TRBJ2-6 and V is TRBV18; D not resolved. Germline V gene lookup returns CDR1 KGHSH and CDR2 LQKENI. The CDR3 sequence is 16 residues long. V was clipped by 0 bases and J by 3 bases, with 9 bases between them. The CDR3 nucleotides read TGTGCCAGCTCACCACCTGGTGGCCGTGGGGCCAACGTCCTGACTTTC. Amino acid sequence: CASSPPGGRGANVLTF.

V gene TRBV6-6 combines with J gene TRBJ2-7; 8 bases line up with TRBD1. The CDR3 totals 14 residues. V trimming: 6 bases; J trimming: 3 bases; junction bases outside the gene matches: 7. CDR1 is MNHNY, CDR2 SVGAGI, per germline (reference sequence). CDR3 in amino acids: CASRATGDLYEQYF. CDR3 bases: TGTGCCAGCAGGGCGACAGGGGATCTCTACGAGCAGTACTTC.

This chain uses TRBV2 with TRBJ1-5; tentatively, D is TRBD1 (5 bases). The V end was cut by 4 bases, the J end by 2 bases, with 9 bases between. The germline CDR1 and CDR2 sequences are SNHLY and FYNNEI. The CDR3 extends over 14 amino acids. CDR3 nucleotides: TGTGCCAGCAGTGGACTAGGGGGCAATCAGCCCCAGCATTTT. Residues: CASSGLGGNQPQHF.